This paragraph covers one T cell receptor (beta chain) sequence. This entry belongs to a study of blood T cell repertoires in COVID-19. Whole-study context: Acute-phase and convalescent COVID-19 samples originated in the United States, Italy and Spain. Sources were T cells, B-cell-depleted T cells, or PBMCs; the material itself was cDNA or gDNA.

Authors' analysis steps: The authors estimated nucleated cell counts from reference gene primer amplification. The method was immunoSEQ multiplex PCR; TCRdb's version includes in-frame clones alone and lacks a portion of them. Clone size and V and J calls were adopted from that table, with D and trimming inferred from the DNA. This sample has 25,000 to 35,000 clones, with about 91% found just once. CDR1 is MNHEY, CDR2 SVGEGT, per germline. V was pared by 6 bases and J by 3 bases, with 15 bases of the junction left unmatched. The CDR3 sequence is 18 residues long. The chain has TRBV6-2 or TRBV6-3 and TRBJ2-4; 9 bases agree with TRBD1. Sequencing was performed on peripheral blood. This TCR derives from a human donor with active COVID-19. The donor label of this sample is uncertain. CDR3 sequence (DNA): TGTGCCAGCAGCCCATATACCCCGGGACAGGGCGGCAAAAACATTCAGTACTTC. It translates to CASSPYTPGQGGKNIQYF.